These 30 T cell receptor beta chains were sequenced from one sample in a study of beta chain features in type 1 diabetes (dated by TCRdb to the late 2010s). Results and caveats for the whole study, not just this receptor: A moderate but significant shortening of TCRB CDR3 length was observed in type 1 diabetes patients in all four CD4+ subsets.

Receptor amplification or capture employed the immunoSEQ multiplex PCR assay. The High Capacity cDNA Reverse Transcription Kit was used to reverse transcribe all of the isolated RNA, meaning that expressed TCRB transcripts were what got sequenced. What TCRdb holds here is the immuneACCESS table cut down to in-frame rearrangements. Part of the clones is not present; checked against another copy, under half of the missing clones reflect an unresolved V gene, and the others are unexplained. The sample table holds more than 550,000 clones, of which over 12% were seen once. The top ten constitute 0.035% to 0.04% of the sample. What these receptors recognize is not known. Sequenced material: naive CD4+ T cells from blood. The sample's cell subset or site label is to be understood as: true naive CD4+ T cells. The receptors shown here come from a man aged 18 to 30 with type 1 diabetes.

The chain is built from TRBV19 and TRBJ2-1; the match to TRBD1 covers 8 bases. Looked up from germline, CDR1 is LNHDA and CDR2 is SQIVND (reference sequence). This CDR3 spans 14 amino acids. V gave up 1 base and J gave up 4 bases; unmatched junction bases: 0. CDR3 sequence reads: CASSIGDRYNEQFF. CDR3 DNA: TGTGCCAGTAGTATAGGGGACAGGTACAATGAGCAGTTCTTC.

The rearrangement uses TRBV25-1 and TRBJ2-5; D possibly corresponds to TRBD1 (6 bases). Germline CDR1 and CDR2: MGHDK and SYGVNS. This CDR3 has 14 residues. Trimming removed 4 bases at V and 4 bases at J, with 13 bases between. The CDR3 spells CASSARGGGETQYF. The CDR3 nucleotides are TGTGCCAGCAGTGCCAGGGGTGGGGGAGAGACCCAGTACTTC.

The rearrangement links TRBV19 to TRBJ2-7; no clear D. CDR3 size: 11 residues. The V end lost 4 bases, the J end lost 3 bases, and 4 bases lay between the germline ends. Germline V lookup: CDR1 LNHDA, CDR2 SQIVND (reference sequence). CDR3 coding DNA: TGTGCCAGTAGTAACAGCTACGAGCAGTACTTC. Its translation: CASSNSYEQYF.

J is TRBJ2-2 and V is TRBV11-2; 7 nucleotides line up with TRBD2. V lost 1 base, J lost 1 base, and 6 bases stayed unmatched. The CDR3 has 17 amino acids. Germline loops: CDR1 SGHAT, CDR2 FQNNGV. CDR3 DNA sequence: TGTGCCAGCAGCTTAGCCTTCCAGCGGGGGAACACCGGGGAGCTGTTTTTT. Translating gives CASSLAFQRGNTGELFF.

This clone was seen more than once but under ten times. The genes are TRBV30 and TRBJ1-5; D is uncertain. V was trimmed by 0 bases and J by 2 bases, leaving 11 bases between them. This CDR3 region has 15 residues. The germline V gene has CDR1 GTSNPN and CDR2 SVGIG (reference sequence). CDR3 in DNA: TGTGCCTGGAGTGTTTATTACGGGCGCAATCAGCCCCAGCATTTT. The encoded protein is CAWSVYYGRNQPQHF.

The J gene is TRBJ2-1, the V gene TRBV30; the match to TRBD1 covers 9 bases. V lost 2 bases to trimming and J lost 1 base; unmatched junction nucleotides: 3. From germline, CDR1 is GTSNPN and CDR2 SVGIG (reference sequence). This CDR3 is 15 amino acids long. CDR3 sequence reads: CAWSPGTGSYNEQFF. Written as DNA, the CDR3 is TGTGCCTGGAGTCCCGGGACAGGGTCCTACAATGAGCAGTTCTTC.

This clone was detected only a few times. The same CDR3 arises from other DNA sequences in this sample as well. The rearrangement links TRBV30 to TRBJ1-5; D gene unclear. Trimming left V 3 bases short and J 1 base short, with 7 bases between. Germline CDR1 reads GTSNPN; CDR2 reads SVGIG (reference sequence). CDR3 length: 13 residues. The CDR3 DNA reads TGTGCCTGGAGCCAGGACAGCAATCAGCCCCAGCATTTT. It yields the protein CAWSQDSNQPQHF.

The table lists this clone with a few counts. This chain links TRBV20-1 with TRBJ2-1; D remains ambiguous. CDR3 size: 10 residues. Trimming left V 6 bases short and J 8 bases short, with 8 bases between. Germline CDR1 and CDR2: DFQATT and SNEGSKA (reference sequence). CDR3 in DNA: TGCAGTGCCCGCCGGGATGAGCAGTTCTTC. Amino acids: CSARRDEQFF.

The chain couples TRBV19 to TRBJ1-5; 8 nucleotides align to TRBD1. CDR1 is LNHDA, CDR2 SQIVND, per germline (reference sequence). V shed 9 bases, J shed 2 bases, and the junction held 9 bases outside the gene matches. The CDR3 extends over 15 amino acids. The CDR3, as DNA: TGTGCCAGCGCAAGGGACAGGCTGGGCAATCAGCCCCAGCATTTT. The encoded protein is CASARDRLGNQPQHF.

This clone showed up just a few times. The chain couples TRBV7-6 to TRBJ2-2; D remains ambiguous. The length of the CDR3 is 14 residues. CDR1 and CDR2 (germline): SGHVS, FNYEAQ. The germline V and J ends were trimmed by 1 base and 5 bases, with 8 bases remaining between them. The CDR3 is CASSLVAATGELFF. CDR3 coding DNA: TGTGCCAGCAGCTTAGTGGCAGCAACCGGGGAGCTGTTTTTT.

The chain combines TRBV28 with TRBJ1-2; 9 positions agree with TRBD1. V lost 10 bases and J lost 7; bases outside the gene matches: 7. The CDR3 sequence is 12 residues long. From germline, CDR1 is MDHEN and CDR2 SYDVKM. The CDR3 protein is CATGTGHSGYTF. In DNA form, the CDR3 reads TGTGCCACCGGGACAGGGCATAGTGGCTACACCTTC.

This clone was found a few times. Relative to the germline gene, one junction end is altered; a read error may explain this. The chain joins TRBV5-1 to TRBJ1-2, with D possibly being TRBD1 (5 bases). Germline V gene data show CDR1 as SGHRS and CDR2 as YFSETQ. There are 11 residues in the CDR3. The CDR3 DNA reads TGCGCCAGCAGCTTGGATTCGGGGCTTTCCTTC. It yields the protein CASSLDSGLSF.

This clone was observed a few times. This chain links TRBV15 with TRBJ2-3; tentatively, D is TRBD2 (6 bases). This CDR3 spans 16 amino acids. V was clipped by 0 bases and J by 2 bases, with 12 bases between them. Germline V gene sequence: CDR1 LNHNV, CDR2 YYDKDF (reference sequence). In DNA, the CDR3 is TGTGCCACCAGCAGAGAGAGCGGGTCCTCCACAGATACGCAGTATTTT. This sequence encodes CATSRESGSSTDTQYF.

This clone showed up just a few times. Other DNA sequences within the sample encode an identical CDR3. The chain has TRBV30 and TRBJ2-5; no definite D call. The germline CDR1 and CDR2 sequences are GTSNPN and SVGIG (reference sequence). The CDR3 loop spans 13 amino acids. Trimming removed 0 bases from V and 1 base from J, with 6 bases in between. The CDR3 loop reads CAWSVLLQETQYF. The DNA for the CDR3 is TGTGCCTGGAGTGTACTTCTCCAAGAGACCCAGTACTTC.

The chain recombines TRBV5-4 with TRBJ2-1; 7 bases fit TRBD2. J gave up 6 bases and V 3 bases, and 9 bases lay outside the gene matches. In germline, CDR1 is SGHNT, CDR2 YYREEE (reference sequence). This CDR3 has 15 residues. CDR3 in amino acids: CASSSFGGSLNEQFF. The CDR3 nucleotides are TGTGCCAGCAGCTCCTTCGGGGGGAGCCTCAATGAGCAGTTCTTC. Full variable domain (outside the CDR3, taken from reference TRBV5-4 and TRBJ2-1): ETGVTQSPTHLIKTRGQQVTLRCSSQSGHNTVSWYQQALGQGPQFIFQYYREEENGRGNFPPRFSGLQFPNYSSELNVNALELDDSALYLCASSSFGGSLNEQFFGPGTRLTVL.

This clone was detected a few times. The chain carries TRBV5-1 and TRBJ1-6; D is ambiguous. The CDR3 sequence is 15 residues long. CDR1 is SGHRS and CDR2 is YFSETQ in the germline V gene. V was clipped by 4 bases and J by 0 bases, with 8 bases between them. The CDR3 bases are TGCGCCAGCAGCGACAAGGGCTCCTATAATTCACCCCTCCACTTT. Its translation: CASSDKGSYNSPLHF.

A few counts support this clone. A junction boundary mismatches the germline segment, possibly from a read error. V gene TRBV14 combines with J gene TRBJ2-5; 10 bases line up with TRBD2. The germline V gene encodes CDR1 SGHDN and CDR2 FVKESK. CDR3 length: 15 residues. The CDR3 here is CASSLRLAGEESQYF. In DNA, the CDR3 is TGTGCCAGCAGCCTCCGACTAGCGGGTGAAGAGTCCCAGTACTTC.

The chain links TRBV30 to TRBJ1-5; D gene uncertain. Germline CDR1 reads GTSNPN; CDR2 reads SVGIG (reference sequence). The CDR3 is 15 amino acids. V was pared by 5 bases and J by 2 bases, with 16 bases between. This CDR3 reads CAWGDEVLGNQPQHF. As DNA, the CDR3 is TGTGCCTGGGGAGATGAGGTATTGGGCAATCAGCCCCAGCATTTT.

This chain connects TRBV11-2 to TRBJ2-1, with D unresolved. Trimming removed 1 base from V and 6 bases from J, with 10 bases in between. Germline loops: CDR1 SGHAT, CDR2 FQNNGV. The CDR3 length is 14 residues. DNA for the CDR3: TGTGCCAGCAGCTTAGCTGAAACACTCAATGAGCAGTTCTTC. The encoded protein is CASSLAETLNEQFF. Full variable domain (remainder filled in from reference TRBV11-2 and TRBJ2-1): EAGVAQSPRYKIIEKRQSVAFWCNPISGHATLYWYQQILGQGPKLLIQFQNNGVVDDSQLPKDRFSAERLKGVDSTLKIQPAKLEDSAVYLCASSLAETLNEQFFGPGTRLTVL.

The chain couples TRBV30 to TRBJ2-5; D remains unclear. Germline V lookup: CDR1 GTSNPN, CDR2 SVGIG (reference sequence). Deletions cut 0 bases from V and 3 bases from J, with 8 bases between. The CDR3 length is 13 residues. CDR3 protein: CAWSVIGEETQYF. CDR3 coding DNA: TGTGCCTGGAGTGTTATCGGCGAAGAGACCCAGTACTTC.

The V and J genes are TRBV20-1 and TRBJ1-6; possibly TRBD1 for D (5 bases). Germline CDR1 DFQATT, CDR2 SNEGSKA (reference sequence). Trimming removed 8 bases at V and 10 bases at J, with 12 bases between. The CDR3 consists of 11 residues. The CDR3 loop is CSWGWESPLHF. CDR3 bases: TGCAGTTGGGGCTGGGAGTCACCCCTCCACTTT.

The chain employs TRBV19 and TRBJ2-1; TRBD1 matches 9 bases. Germline CDR1 LNHDA, CDR2 SQIVND (reference sequence). The CDR3 has 15 amino acids. The junction had 4 bases not matched to a gene; V was cut back by 5 bases and J by 2 bases. Here the CDR3 DNA reads TGTGCCAGTAGTTCGGACAGGGGAACCTACAATGAGCAGTTCTTC. This sequence encodes CASSSDRGTYNEQFF. Full variable domain (outside the CDR3, taken from reference TRBV19 and TRBJ2-1): DGGITQSPKYLFRKEGQNVTLSCEQNLNHDAMYWYRQDPGQGLRLIYYSQIVNDFQKGDIAEGYSVSREKKESFPLTVTSAQKNPTAFYLCASSSDRGTYNEQFFGPGTRLTVL.

This chain uses TRBV5-1 with TRBJ2-2; 7 bases align to TRBD2. The CDR3 has 15 residues. CDR1 and CDR2 from the germline V gene are SGHRS and YFSETQ. Unmatched junction bases numbered 6, after V lost 2 bases and J lost 5 bases. DNA for the CDR3: TGCGCCAGCAGCTTCAAGGGAGGGCCGACCGGGGAGCTGTTTTTT. Translation: CASSFKGGPTGELFF.

The V call is TRBV30, the J call TRBJ1-1, with 8 bases matching TRBD1. The CDR3 extends over 18 amino acids. V shed 2 bases, J shed 3 bases, and the junction held 17 bases outside the gene matches. The germline CDR1 and CDR2 sequences are GTSNPN and SVGIG (reference sequence). The CDR3 protein is CAWSSTQGARFRDTEAFF. CDR3 nucleotide sequence: TGTGCCTGGAGTTCGACTCAGGGGGCAAGATTTCGGGACACTGAAGCTTTCTTT.

The chain couples TRBV6-6 to TRBJ1-4, with 10 bases that match TRBD1. The length of the CDR3 is 13 residues. Trimming removed 10 bases from V and 7 bases from J; junction bases left unmatched: 6. The V gene's germline CDR1 is MNHNY and CDR2 SVGAGI (reference sequence). The chain's CDR3 is CATVTGGSEKLFF. CDR3 nucleotides: TGTGCCACCGTGACAGGGGGCAGTGAAAAACTGTTTTTT.

The rearrangement uses TRBV30 and TRBJ2-7; D gene ambiguous. Germline CDR1 reads GTSNPN; CDR2 reads SVGIG (reference sequence). This CDR3 is built from 14 residues. Trimming removed 2 bases at V and 0 bases at J, with 11 bases between. The chain's CDR3 is CAWSRPRSSYEQYF. CDR3 DNA sequence: TGTGCCTGGAGTAGGCCTAGAAGCTCCTACGAGCAGTACTTC.

J is TRBJ1-2 and V is TRBV2; no definite D call. Germline CDR1 and CDR2: SNHLY and FYNNEI. V lost 8 bases and J 2 bases, leaving 9 bases between the germline ends. CDR3 length equals 12 residues. CDR3 in amino acids: CASPEQNYGYTF. In DNA, the CDR3 is TGTGCCAGCCCGGAACAGAACTATGGCTACACCTTC.

The rearrangement links TRBV7-9 to TRBJ2-3; the D is unclear. The germline V gene encodes CDR1 SEHNR and CDR2 FQNEAQ (reference sequence). The CDR3 has 14 residues. The V and J ends lost 5 bases and 6 bases respectively, with 15 bases between them. In nucleotides, the CDR3 is TGTGCCAGCAGCAAACCAGAAGCCGGGGATACGCAGTATTTT. Encoded protein: CASSKPEAGDTQYF.

The chain carries TRBV6-1 and TRBJ2-1, with D perhaps TRBD1 or TRBD2 (5 bases each). The V gene's germline CDR1 is MNHNS and CDR2 SASEGT. This CDR3 region has 15 residues. V was cut by 1 base and J by 12 bases, with 19 bases left in between. The CDR3 loop reads CASSEGAGPQGTQFF. As DNA, the CDR3 is TGTGCCAGCAGTGAAGGGGCAGGGCCTCAAGGGACGCAGTTCTTC.

This clone has just a few counts. The J gene is TRBJ1-2, the V gene TRBV30, with 9 bases identical to TRBD1. With 0 bases clipped from V and 4 bases from J, the junction kept 9 bases outside the gene matches. The germline gives CDR1 GTSNPN, CDR2 SVGIG (reference sequence). This CDR3 spans 16 amino acids. The CDR3 here is CAWSVEAGTGTYGYTF. In DNA, the CDR3 is TGTGCCTGGAGTGTAGAGGCAGGGACAGGGACCTATGGCTACACCTTC.